This TCR beta chain was profiled in a study of shared clonotypes between healthy human individuals. The data were produced by immunoSEQ multiplex PCR, yet TCRdb's version contains in-frame clones alone and is incomplete. The sample contains about 680,000 clones, roughly 94% of which appear only once. CD45RO negativity and positive selection for CCR7 defined naive CD8 cells, a population that excluded terminally differentiated effector memory CD45RA+ cells. The CDR3 has 17 residues. Germline V gene lookup returns CDR1 SGHTA and CDR2 FQGNSA. The trim removed 5 bases at V and 1 base at J, leaving 3 bases unmatched.

The chain links TRBV7-2 to TRBJ2-3, with 16 bases identical to TRBD2. The source is a man aged 25 to 45 in good health. The sequencing sample was made of naive CD8+ T cells sorted from blood. This CDR3 reads CASSPGLAGGGTDTQYF. In DNA, the CDR3 is TGTGCCAGCAGCCCGGGACTAGCGGGAGGGGGCACAGATACGCAGTATTTT.